This T cell receptor beta chain was recorded in a study of OX40 agonist ivuxolimab in advanced cancers. In this sample, this clone turned up a few times. The antigen is not known. Study-wide findings and caveats: CD8+ T cells were the subset that, on average, had more expanded clones than CD4+. At 0.1 to 3.0 mg/kg, clonal expansion of CD4+ and CD8+ blood T cells had occurred by week 6.

The table came from immunoSEQ multiplex PCR; TCRdb's copy has only in-frame clones and leaves some out. The repertoire holds more than 50,000 clones, with 70% to 80% as singletons. This receptor was taken from an adult with an advanced solid tumor such as melanoma, head and neck, liver or kidney cancer. This material consisted of CD4+ or CD8+ T cells sorted from blood, taken in a trial of the OX40 agonist ivuxolimab.

The CDR3, as DNA: TGTGCCAGCAGTTACAAGGGTTATAATGGCTACACCTTC. Translation: CASSYKGYNGYTF. The chain uses TRBV6-5 and TRBJ1-2; no clear D. Germline V gene sequence: CDR1 MNHEY, CDR2 SVGAGI. The CDR3 covers 13 residues. Between the trimmed V and J ends, which lost 2 bases and 6 bases, there was a span of 10 bases.